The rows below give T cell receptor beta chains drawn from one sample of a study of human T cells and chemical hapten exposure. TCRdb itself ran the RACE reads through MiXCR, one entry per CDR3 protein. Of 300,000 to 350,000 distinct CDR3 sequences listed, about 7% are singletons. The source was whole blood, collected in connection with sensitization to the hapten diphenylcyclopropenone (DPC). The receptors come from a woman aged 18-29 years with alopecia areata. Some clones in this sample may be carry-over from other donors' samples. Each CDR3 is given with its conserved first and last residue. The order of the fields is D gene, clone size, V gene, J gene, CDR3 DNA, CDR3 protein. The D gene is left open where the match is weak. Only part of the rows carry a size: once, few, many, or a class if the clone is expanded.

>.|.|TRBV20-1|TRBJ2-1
TGCAGTGCTAGAGATAGAGTTGACAATGAGCAGTTCTTC
CSARDRVDNEQFF
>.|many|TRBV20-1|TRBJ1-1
TGCAGTGGGACAACTGAAGCTTTCTTT
CSGTTEAFF
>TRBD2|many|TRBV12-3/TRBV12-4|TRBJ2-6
TGTGCCAGCAGTTCCGGACTAGCGGGGAGCTCTGGGGCCAACGTCCTGACTTTC
CASSSGLAGSSGANVLTF
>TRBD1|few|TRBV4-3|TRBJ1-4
TGCGCCAGCAGCCAATCTGGGACAGGGGCTAATGAAAAACTGTTTTTT
CASSQSGTGANEKLFF
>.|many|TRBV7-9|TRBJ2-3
TGTGCCAGCAGCTTAGAGGTACACCCGGGCAAAGATACGCAGTATTTT
CASSLEVHPGKDTQYF
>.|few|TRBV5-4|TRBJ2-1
TGTGCCAGCAGCTTGCACCCAGGGGATTACAATGAGCAGTTCTTC
CASSLHPGDYNEQFF
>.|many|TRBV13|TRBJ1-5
TGTGCCAGCAGCCGACTCAATCAGCCCCAGCATTTT
CASSRLNQPQHF
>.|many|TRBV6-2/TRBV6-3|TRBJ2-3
TGTGCCAGCAGCCAATACCCAGATACGCAGTATTTT
CASSQYPDTQYF
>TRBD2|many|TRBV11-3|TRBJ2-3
TGTGCCAGCGCATCGGGGGGGCCCGCAGATACGCAGTATTTT
CASASGGPADTQYF
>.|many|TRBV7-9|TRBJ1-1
TGTGCCAGCAGCTTAGCAGGGTCCCCTGGAGCTTTCTTT
CASSLAGSPGAFF
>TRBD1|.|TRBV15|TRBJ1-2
TGTGCCACCAGCAGACCGGACAGGGACTATGGCTACACCTTC
CATSRPDRDYGYTF
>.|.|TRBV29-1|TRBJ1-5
TGCAGCGTTGGGTGGGGGCTTAATCAGCCCCAGCATTTT
CSVGWGLNQPQHF
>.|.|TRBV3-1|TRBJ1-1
TGTGCCAGCAGCCTGCCAAGTAACACTGAAGCTTTCTTT
CASSLPSNTEAFF
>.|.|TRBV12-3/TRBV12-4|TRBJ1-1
TGTGCCAGCATTAAGCCGGAGAACACTGAAGCTTTCTTT
CASIKPENTEAFF
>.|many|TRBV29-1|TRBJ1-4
TGCAGCGTTGAACGAGGGGAAAAACTGTTTTTT
CSVERGEKLFF
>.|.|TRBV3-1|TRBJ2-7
TGTGCCAGCAGCCAAGCTTGGGCCTCCTACGAGCAGTACTTC
CASSQAWASYEQYF
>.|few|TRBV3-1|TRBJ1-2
TGTGCCAGCAGTCAACCAGAGGGAGCCACTACCGGCTACACCTTC
CASSQPEGATTGYTF
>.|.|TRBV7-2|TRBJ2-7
TGTGCCAGCAGCTTAGAGCCGGGATCGGGCGAGCAGTACTTC
CASSLEPGSGEQYF
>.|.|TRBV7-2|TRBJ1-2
TGTGCCAGCAGCTTAGCGGGGGTGAACAGGGACGGCTACACCTTC
CASSLAGVNRDGYTF
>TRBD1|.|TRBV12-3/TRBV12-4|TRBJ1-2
TGTGCCAGCAGTAGACAGGGGGCAGACTATGGCTACACCTTC
CASSRQGADYGYTF
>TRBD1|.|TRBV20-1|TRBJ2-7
TGCAGTGCTATTGGACAGGATAGAGACGAGCAGTACTTC
CSAIGQDRDEQYF
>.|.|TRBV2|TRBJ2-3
TGTGCCAGCAGTGACGGCCAGGGGATGGCAGATACGCAGTATTTT
CASSDGQGMADTQYF